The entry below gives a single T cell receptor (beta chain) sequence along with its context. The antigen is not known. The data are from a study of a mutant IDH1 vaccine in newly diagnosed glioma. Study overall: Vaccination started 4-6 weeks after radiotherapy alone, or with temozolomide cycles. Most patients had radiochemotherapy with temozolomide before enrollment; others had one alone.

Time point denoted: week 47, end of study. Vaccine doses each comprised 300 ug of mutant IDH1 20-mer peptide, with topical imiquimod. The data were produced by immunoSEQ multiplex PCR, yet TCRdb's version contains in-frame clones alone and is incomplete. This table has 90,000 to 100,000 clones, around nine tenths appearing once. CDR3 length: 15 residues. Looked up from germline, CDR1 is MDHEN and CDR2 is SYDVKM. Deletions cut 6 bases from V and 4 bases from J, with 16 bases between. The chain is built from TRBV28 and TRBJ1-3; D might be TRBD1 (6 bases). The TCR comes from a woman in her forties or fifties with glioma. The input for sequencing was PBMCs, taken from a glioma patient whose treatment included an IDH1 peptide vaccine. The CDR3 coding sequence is TGTGCCAGCAGCTCCGGACAGACCCGAGGAAACACCATATATTTT. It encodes CASSSGQTRGNTIYF.